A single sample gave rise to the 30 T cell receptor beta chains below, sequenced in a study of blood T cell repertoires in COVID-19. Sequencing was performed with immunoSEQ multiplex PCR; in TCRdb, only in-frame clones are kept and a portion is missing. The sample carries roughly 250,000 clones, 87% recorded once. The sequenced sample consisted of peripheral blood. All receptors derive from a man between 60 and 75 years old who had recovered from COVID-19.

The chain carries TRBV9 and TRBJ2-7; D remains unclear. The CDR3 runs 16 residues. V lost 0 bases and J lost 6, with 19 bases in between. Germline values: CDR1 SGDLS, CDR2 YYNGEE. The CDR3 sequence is CASSVVYDSTYVEQYV. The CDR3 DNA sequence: TGTGCCAGCAGCGTAGTCTACGATTCAACCTACGTCGAGCAGTACGTC.

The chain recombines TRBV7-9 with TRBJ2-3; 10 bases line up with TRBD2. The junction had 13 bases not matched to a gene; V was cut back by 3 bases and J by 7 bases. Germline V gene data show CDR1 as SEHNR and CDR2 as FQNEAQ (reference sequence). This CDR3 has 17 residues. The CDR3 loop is CASSLGLSGGPINTQYF. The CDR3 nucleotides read TGTGCCAGCAGCTTGGGACTTAGCGGGGGGCCTATCAATACGCAGTATTTT.

The CDR3 region has the DNA TGTGCCAGCAGCTCCTGGACAGGACCGAACACTGAAGCTTTCTTT. It is translated as CASSSWTGPNTEAFF. The chain carries TRBV28 and TRBJ1-1; 7 bases agree with TRBD1. CDR1 and CDR2 (germline): MDHEN, SYDVKM. V was clipped by 6 bases and J by 1 base; unmatched bases: 8. CDR3 length: 15 residues.

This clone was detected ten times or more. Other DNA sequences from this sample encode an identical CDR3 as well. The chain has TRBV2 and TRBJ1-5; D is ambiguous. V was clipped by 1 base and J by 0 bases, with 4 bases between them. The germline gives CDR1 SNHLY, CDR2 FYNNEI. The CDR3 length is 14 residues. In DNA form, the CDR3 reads TGTGCCAGCAGTGAAGGGAGTAGCAATCAGCCCCAGCATTTT. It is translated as CASSEGSSNQPQHF.

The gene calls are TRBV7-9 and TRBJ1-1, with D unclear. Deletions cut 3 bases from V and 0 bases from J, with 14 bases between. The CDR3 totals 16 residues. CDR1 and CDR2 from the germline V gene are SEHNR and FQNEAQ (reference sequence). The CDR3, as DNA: TGTGCCAGCAGCTTTTCGTTTAATCGTTTGAACACTGAAGCTTTCTTT. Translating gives CASSFSFNRLNTEAFF.

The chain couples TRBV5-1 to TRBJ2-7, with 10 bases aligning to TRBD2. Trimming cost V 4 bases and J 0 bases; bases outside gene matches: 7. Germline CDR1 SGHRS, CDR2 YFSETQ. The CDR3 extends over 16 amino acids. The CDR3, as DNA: TGCGCCAGCAGCCGAACTAGCGGGGTTAGCTCCTACGAGCAGTACTTC. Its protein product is CASSRTSGVSSYEQYF.

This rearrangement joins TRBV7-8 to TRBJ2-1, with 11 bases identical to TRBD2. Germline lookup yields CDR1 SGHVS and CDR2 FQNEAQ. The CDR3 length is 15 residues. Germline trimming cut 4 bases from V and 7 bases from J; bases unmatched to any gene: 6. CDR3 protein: CASSSGTSGLNEQFF. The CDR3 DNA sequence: TGTGCCAGCAGCTCAGGGACTAGCGGATTAAATGAGCAGTTCTTC. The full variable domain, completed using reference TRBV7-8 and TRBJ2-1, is GAGVSQSPRYKVAKRGQDVALRCDPISGHVSLFWYQQALGQGPEFLTYFQNEAQLDKSGLPSDRFFAERPEGSVSTLKIQRTQQEDSAVYLCASSSGTSGLNEQFFGPGTRLTVL.

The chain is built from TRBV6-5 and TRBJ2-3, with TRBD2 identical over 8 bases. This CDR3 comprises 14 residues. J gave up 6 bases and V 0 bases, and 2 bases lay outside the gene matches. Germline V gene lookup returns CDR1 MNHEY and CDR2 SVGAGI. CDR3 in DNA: TGTGCCAGCAGTTACTCAGCGGGGGACGATACGCAGTATTTT. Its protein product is CASSYSAGDDTQYF.

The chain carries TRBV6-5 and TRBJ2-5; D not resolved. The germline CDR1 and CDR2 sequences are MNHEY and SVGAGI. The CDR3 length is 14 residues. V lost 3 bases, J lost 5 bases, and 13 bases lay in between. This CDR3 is CASSYYDARETQYF. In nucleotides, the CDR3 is TGTGCCAGCAGTTATTACGATGCGAGGGAGACCCAGTACTTC.

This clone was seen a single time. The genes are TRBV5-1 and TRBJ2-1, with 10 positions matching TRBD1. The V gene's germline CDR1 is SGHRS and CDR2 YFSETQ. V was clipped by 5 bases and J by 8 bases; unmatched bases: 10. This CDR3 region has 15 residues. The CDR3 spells CASSRAGTGVDEQFF. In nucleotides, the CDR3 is TGCGCCAGCAGTAGGGCCGGGACAGGGGTGGATGAGCAGTTCTTC.

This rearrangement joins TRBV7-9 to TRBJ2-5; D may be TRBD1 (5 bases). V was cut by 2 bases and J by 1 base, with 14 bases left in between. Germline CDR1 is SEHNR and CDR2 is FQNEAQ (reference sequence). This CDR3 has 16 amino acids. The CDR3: CASSLRGAGFQETQYF. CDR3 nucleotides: TGTGCCAGCAGCTTACGTGGCGCAGGGTTCCAAGAGACCCAGTACTTC.

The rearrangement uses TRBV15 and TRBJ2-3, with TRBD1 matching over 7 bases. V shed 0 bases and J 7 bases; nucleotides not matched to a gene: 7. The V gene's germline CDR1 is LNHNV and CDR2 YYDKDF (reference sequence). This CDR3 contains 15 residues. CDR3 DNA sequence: TGTGCCACCAGCAGAGATTCACAGGGGATGAATACGCAGTATTTT. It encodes CATSRDSQGMNTQYF.

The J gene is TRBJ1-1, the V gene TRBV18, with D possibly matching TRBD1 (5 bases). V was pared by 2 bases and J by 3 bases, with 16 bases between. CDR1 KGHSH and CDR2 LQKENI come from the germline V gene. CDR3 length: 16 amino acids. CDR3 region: CASSPWQGDTHTEAFF. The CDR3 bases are TGTGCCAGCTCACCATGGCAGGGTGATACGCACACTGAAGCTTTCTTT.

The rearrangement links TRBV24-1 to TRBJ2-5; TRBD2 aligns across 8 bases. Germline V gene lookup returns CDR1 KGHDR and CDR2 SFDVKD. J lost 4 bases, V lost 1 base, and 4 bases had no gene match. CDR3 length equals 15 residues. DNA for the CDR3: TGTGCCACCAGTGATTTAACTAGCGGCGGAGAGACCCAGTACTTC. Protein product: CATSDLTSGGETQYF.

This chain's CDR3 is CASSEAHQRSRNTIYF. CDR3 sequence (DNA): TGTGCCAGCAGTGAAGCTCACCAACGGTCTAGAAACACCATATATTTT. The chain uses TRBV6-1 and TRBJ1-3; no firm D call. In germline, CDR1 is MNHNS, CDR2 SASEGT. The CDR3 loop spans 16 amino acids. The ends were cut back, 0 bases at V and 5 bases at J, with 14 bases in the middle.

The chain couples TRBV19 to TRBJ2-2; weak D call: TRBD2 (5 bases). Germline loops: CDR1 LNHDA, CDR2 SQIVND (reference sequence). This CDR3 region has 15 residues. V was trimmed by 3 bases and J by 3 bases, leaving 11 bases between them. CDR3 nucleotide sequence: TGTGCCAGTAGTATCCGAGGGCGGGACACCGGGGAGCTGTTTTTT. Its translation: CASSIRGRDTGELFF.

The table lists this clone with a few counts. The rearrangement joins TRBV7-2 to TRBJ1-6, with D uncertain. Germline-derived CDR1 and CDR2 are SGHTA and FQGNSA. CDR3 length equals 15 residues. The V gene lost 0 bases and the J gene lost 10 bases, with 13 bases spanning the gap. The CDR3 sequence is CASSLAPGVGSPLHF. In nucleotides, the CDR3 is TGTGCCAGCAGCTTAGCTCCGGGTGTAGGCTCACCCCTCCACTTT.

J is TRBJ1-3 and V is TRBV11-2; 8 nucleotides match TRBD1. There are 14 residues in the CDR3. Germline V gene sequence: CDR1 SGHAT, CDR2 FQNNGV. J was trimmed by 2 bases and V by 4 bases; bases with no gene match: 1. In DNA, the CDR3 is TGTGCCAGCAGCTCACAGGGGGCTGGAAACACCATATATTTT. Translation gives CASSSQGAGNTIYF.

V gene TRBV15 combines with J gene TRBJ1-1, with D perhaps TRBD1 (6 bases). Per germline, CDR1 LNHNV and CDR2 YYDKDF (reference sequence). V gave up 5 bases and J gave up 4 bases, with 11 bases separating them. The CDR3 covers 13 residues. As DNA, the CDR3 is TGTGCCACCAGCGAGCAACAGGGCACTGAAGCTTTCTTT. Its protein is CATSEQQGTEAFF.

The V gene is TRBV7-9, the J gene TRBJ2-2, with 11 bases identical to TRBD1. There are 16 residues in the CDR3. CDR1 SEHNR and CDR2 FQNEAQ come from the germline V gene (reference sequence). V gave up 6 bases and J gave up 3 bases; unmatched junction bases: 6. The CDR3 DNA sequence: TGTGCCAGCAGTACGGGACAGGGGGAATACACCGGGGAGCTGTTTTTT. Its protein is CASSTGQGEYTGELFF.

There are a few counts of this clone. The chain's CDR3 is CASSLEQHTDTQYF. The DNA of the CDR3 is TGCGCCAGCAGCTTGGAACAGCACACAGATACGCAGTATTTT. The J gene is TRBJ2-3, the V gene TRBV5-1; no clear D. Trimming cost V 0 bases and J 2 bases, with 7 bases left between them. Germline lookup yields CDR1 SGHRS and CDR2 YFSETQ. The CDR3 covers 14 residues.

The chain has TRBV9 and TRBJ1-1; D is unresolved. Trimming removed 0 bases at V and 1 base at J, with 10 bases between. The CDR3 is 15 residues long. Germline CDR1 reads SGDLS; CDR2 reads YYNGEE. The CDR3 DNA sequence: TGTGCCAGCAGCGTAGCCCAGATGTGGAACACTGAAGCTTTCTTT. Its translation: CASSVAQMWNTEAFF. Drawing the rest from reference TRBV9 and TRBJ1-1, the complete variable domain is DSGVTQTPKHLITATGQRVTLRCSPRSGDLSVYWYQQSLDQGLQFLIQYYNGEERAKGNILERFSAQQFPDLHSELNLSSLELGDSALYFCASSVAQMWNTEAFFGQGTRLTVV.

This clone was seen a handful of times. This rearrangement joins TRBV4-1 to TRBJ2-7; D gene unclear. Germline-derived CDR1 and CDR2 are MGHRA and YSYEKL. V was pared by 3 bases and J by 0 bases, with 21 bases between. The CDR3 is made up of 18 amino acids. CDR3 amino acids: CASSQEYNQGAISYEQYV. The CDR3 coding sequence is TGCGCCAGCAGCCAGGAATACAACCAAGGAGCCATCTCCTACGAGCAGTACGTC.

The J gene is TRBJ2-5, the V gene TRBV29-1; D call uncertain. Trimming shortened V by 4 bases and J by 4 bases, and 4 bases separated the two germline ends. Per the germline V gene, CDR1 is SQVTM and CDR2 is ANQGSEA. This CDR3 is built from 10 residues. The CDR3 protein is CSVGVETQYF. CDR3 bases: TGCAGCGTTGGAGTAGAGACCCAGTACTTC.

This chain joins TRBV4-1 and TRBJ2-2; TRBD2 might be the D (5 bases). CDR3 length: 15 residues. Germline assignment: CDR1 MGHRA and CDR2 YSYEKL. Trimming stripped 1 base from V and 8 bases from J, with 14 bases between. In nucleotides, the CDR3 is TGCGCCAGCAGCCAAGGGAATAGCGCGTGGGGGGAGCTGTTTTTT. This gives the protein CASSQGNSAWGELFF.

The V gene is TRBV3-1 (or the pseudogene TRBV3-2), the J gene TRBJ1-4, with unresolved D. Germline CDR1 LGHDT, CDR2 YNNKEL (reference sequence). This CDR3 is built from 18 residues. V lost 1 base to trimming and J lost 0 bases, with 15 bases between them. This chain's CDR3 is CASSQVTTVSATNEKLFF. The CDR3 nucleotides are TGTGCCAGCAGCCAAGTAACCACAGTGAGTGCAACTAATGAAAAACTGTTTTTT.

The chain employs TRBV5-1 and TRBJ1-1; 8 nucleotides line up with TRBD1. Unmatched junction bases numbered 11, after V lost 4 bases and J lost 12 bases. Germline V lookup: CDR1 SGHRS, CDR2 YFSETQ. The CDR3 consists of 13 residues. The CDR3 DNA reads TGCGCCAGCAGCGTAGACAGGGGATTATTGCCTTTCTTT. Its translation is CASSVDRGLLPFF.

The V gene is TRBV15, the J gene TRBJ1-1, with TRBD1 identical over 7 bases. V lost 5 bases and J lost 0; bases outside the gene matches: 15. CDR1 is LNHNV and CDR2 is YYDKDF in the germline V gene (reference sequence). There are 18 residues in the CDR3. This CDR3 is CATSPQASRGRMNTEAFF. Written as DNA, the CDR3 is TGTGCCACCAGCCCCCAAGCGTCCAGGGGGAGAATGAACACTGAAGCTTTCTTT.

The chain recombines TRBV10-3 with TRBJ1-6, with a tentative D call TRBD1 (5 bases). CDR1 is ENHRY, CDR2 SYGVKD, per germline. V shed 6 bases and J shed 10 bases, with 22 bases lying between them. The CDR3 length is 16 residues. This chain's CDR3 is CAISPYNSGDGSPLHF. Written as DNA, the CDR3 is TGTGCCATCAGCCCTTACAACTCGGGGGATGGATCACCCCTCCACTTT.

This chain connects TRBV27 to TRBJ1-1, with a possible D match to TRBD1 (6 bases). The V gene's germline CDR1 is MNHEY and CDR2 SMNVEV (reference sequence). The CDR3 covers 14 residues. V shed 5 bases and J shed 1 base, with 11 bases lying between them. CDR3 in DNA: TGTGCCAGCAGTCAAACAGGGTCGAACACTGAAGCTTTCTTT. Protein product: CASSQTGSNTEAFF.